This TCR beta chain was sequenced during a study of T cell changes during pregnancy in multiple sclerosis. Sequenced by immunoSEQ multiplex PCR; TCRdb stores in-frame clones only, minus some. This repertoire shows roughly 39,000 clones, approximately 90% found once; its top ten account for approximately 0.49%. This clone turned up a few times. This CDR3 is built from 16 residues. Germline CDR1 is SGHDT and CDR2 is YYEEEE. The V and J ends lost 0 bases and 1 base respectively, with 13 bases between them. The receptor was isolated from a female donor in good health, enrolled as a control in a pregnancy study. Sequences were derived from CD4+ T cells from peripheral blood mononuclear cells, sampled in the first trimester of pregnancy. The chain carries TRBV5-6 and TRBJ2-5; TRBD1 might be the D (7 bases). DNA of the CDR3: TGTGCCAGCAGCTTGGGCCAGGGGGGCCTCCAAGAGACCCAGTACTTC. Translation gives CASSLGQGGLQETQYF. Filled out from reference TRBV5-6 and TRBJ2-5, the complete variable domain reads DAGVTQSPTHLIKTRGQQVTLRCSPKSGHDTVSWYQQALGQGPQFIFQYYEEEERQRGNFPDRFSGHQFPNYSSELNVNALLLGDSALYLCASSLGQGGLQETQYFGPGTRLLVL.